This is a list of T cell receptor beta chains from one sample in a study of cytomegalovirus exposure and HLA in healthy donors. TCRdb's table, derived via immunoSEQ multiplex PCR, lists solely in-frame clones and lacks some. The sample shows under 200,000 clones, around nine tenths of them seen only once. The source material was PBMCs. The receptor source for this set is a woman between 18 and 30 years old in good health and CMV-seronegative. The CDR3 runs from the conserved cysteine through the conserved F or W. D genes are given only for firm matches. Not all rows give a size; the values are once, few, many and, for expanded clones, a class.

.,TRBD2,TRBJ2-1,TRBV7-9,TGTGCCAGCAGCTTTCTCCCGGGGGGGAGCTCCTACAATGAGCAGTTCTTC,CASSFLPGGSSYNEQFF
.,TRBD1,TRBJ1-1,TRBV9,TGTGCCAGCTCCCCAGGGGGCGCGAACACTGAAGCTTTCTTT,CASSPGGANTEAFF
.,TRBD1,TRBJ1-4,TRBV6-5,TGTGCCAGCAGCAGGGGGCTTAGAGAAAAACTGTTTTTT,CASSRGLREKLFF
.,TRBD1,TRBJ2-2,TRBV27,TGTGCCAGCAGTATCACAGGGGTTCTCACCGGGGAGCTGTTTTTT,CASSITGVLTGELFF
.,.,TRBJ1-2,TRBV28,TGTGCCAGCAGTTTTCGTGACGGCCAGGGGGGCTACACCTTC,CASSFRDGQGGYTF
.,TRBD1,TRBJ2-7,TRBV6-5,TGTGCCAGCAGTTACTCCACAGGGGCCTACGAGCAGTACTTC,CASSYSTGAYEQYF
.,TRBD1,TRBJ1-3,TRBV6-1,TGTGCCAGCAGTGTAAGGGGACAGGGGGACGGCGGGGGAAACACCATATATTTT,CASSVRGQGDGGGNTIYF
.,TRBD1,TRBJ1-1,TRBV11-2,TGTGCCAGCAGCAAAACAGGGGGCCGGAACACTGAAGCTTTCTTT,CASSKTGGRNTEAFF
once,TRBD2,TRBJ2-7,TRBV2,TGTGCCAGCAGTTCGCGGGGGGCCAGATGGGAGCAGTACTTC,CASSSRGARWEQYF
.,.,TRBJ2-3,TRBV5-6,TGTGCCAGCAGCTCAGTTCTTGGTGCGCAGTATTTT,CASSSVLGAQYF
.,.,TRBJ1-2,TRBV30,TGTGCCTGGGGTTCACCCGACAGACCTAACTATGGCTACACCTTC,CAWGSPDRPNYGYTF
.,.,TRBJ1-2,TRBV14,TGTGCCAGCAGCCTTAGGGACATACTTAACTATGGCTACACCTTC,CASSLRDILNYGYTF
once,TRBD2,TRBJ2-1,TRBV2,TGTGCCAGCAGTCTACTAGCGGGGAAGTTTGCGGATGAGCAGTTCTTC,CASSLLAGKFADEQFF
.,TRBD1,TRBJ1-2,TRBV9,TGTGCCAGCAGTCAGGGGGTGGTTAACTATGGCTACACCTTC,CASSQGVVNYGYTF
.,TRBD1,TRBJ1-5,TRBV30,TGTGCCTGGAGTGTGACAGGGGATCAGCCCCAGCATTTT,CAWSVTGDQPQHF
.,TRBD1,TRBJ1-1,TRBV2,TGTGCCAGACAGGGGTTAAACACTGAAGCTTTCTTT,CARQGLNTEAFF
.,TRBD1,TRBJ2-1,TRBV7-6,TGTGCCAGCAGCCGCAGGACAGGGATCAATGAGCAGTTCTTC,CASSRRTGINEQFF
.,TRBD1,TRBJ2-7,TRBV6-5,TGTGCCAGCAGACACCGGGACAGGGGGTTTAACGAGCAGTACTTC,CASRHRDRGFNEQYF
.,TRBD1,TRBJ1-1,TRBV7-8,TGTGCCAGCAGACCCGCGGACAGGGGAGACACTGAAGCTTTCTTT,CASRPADRGDTEAFF
once,.,TRBJ2-3,TRBV27,TGTGCCAGCTCAAGCGGCAGCACAGATACGCAGTATTTT,CASSSGSTDTQYF
.,TRBD2,TRBJ2-7,TRBV5-6,TGTGCCAGCAGCTTGGTGTCGGGGGGGTCCTACGAGCAGTACTTC,CASSLVSGGSYEQYF
.,TRBD1,TRBJ2-3,TRBV7-2,TGTGCCAGCAGCCCCGGACAGGACCCTTCCACAGATACGCAGTATTTT,CASSPGQDPSTDTQYF
.,.,TRBJ2-1,TRBV29-1,TGCAGCGTTGCACAGGACAATGAGCAGTTCTTC,CSVAQDNEQFF
.,TRBD1,TRBJ1-1,TRBV5-6,TGTGCCAGCAGCTGGGGACAGGGTGGCACTGAAGCTTTCTTT,CASSWGQGGTEAFF
once,TRBD2,TRBJ2-1,TRBV5-1,TGCGCCAGCAGCTTAATTGGGACTAGCGGTTATGGGGAGCAGTTCTTC,CASSLIGTSGYGEQFF
.,TRBD1,TRBJ2-1,TRBV27,TGTGCCAGCAGCTTGACAGGGAAATCGAGCTCCTACAATGAGCAGTTCTTC,CASSLTGKSSSYNEQFF
.,.,TRBJ1-2,TRBV4-1,TGCGCCAGCAGCCAAGAGGTACCAACTACTAACTATGGCTACACCTTC,CASSQEVPTTNYGYTF
.,TRBD2,TRBJ2-3,TRBV5-1,TGCGCCAGCAGCTTGGCTCTAGCGGGCCACTCGACTCCCAGCACAGATACGCAGTATTTT,CASSLALAGHSTPSTDTQYF